This T cell receptor (beta chain) is drawn from a study of metastatic and nonmetastatic thyroid tumors. This clone was recorded many times. Prior to thyroid surgery, none of the patients had received any treatment. Deletions cut 6 bases from V and 3 bases from J, with 15 bases between. The CDR3 loop spans 15 amino acids. CDR1 is LNHDA, CDR2 SQIVND, per germline (reference sequence). TCRdb used MiXCR to call clones anew from the PCR reads. The data hold 30,000 to 40,000 clones, with roughly 19% observed a single time. The receptor's source is a female donor with papillary thyroid cancer or a benign thyroid nodule (not recorded which). Some clones in this sample may be carry-over from other donors' samples. The material sequenced was blood. V and J are TRBV19 and TRBJ1-5; the D gene is possibly TRBD1 (6 bases). The CDR3 spells CASSKTTGNNQPQHF. As DNA, the CDR3 is TGTGCCAGTAGCAAGACTACAGGGAACAATCAGCCCCAGCATTTT.